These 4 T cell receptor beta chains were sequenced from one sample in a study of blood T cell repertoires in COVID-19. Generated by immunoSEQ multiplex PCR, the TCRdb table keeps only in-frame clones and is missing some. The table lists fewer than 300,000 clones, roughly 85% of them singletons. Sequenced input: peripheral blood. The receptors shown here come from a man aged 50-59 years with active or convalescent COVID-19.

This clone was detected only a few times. DNA of the CDR3: TGTGCCAGCTCACGCAGGGTAGATGAGCAGTTCTTC. Amino acids: CASSRRVDEQFF. The V and J genes are TRBV18 and TRBJ2-1; tentative D call: TRBD1 (5 bases). The CDR3 extends over 12 amino acids. Germline V gene lookup returns CDR1 KGHSH and CDR2 LQKENI. The ends were cut back, 4 bases at V and 8 bases at J, with 9 bases in the middle.

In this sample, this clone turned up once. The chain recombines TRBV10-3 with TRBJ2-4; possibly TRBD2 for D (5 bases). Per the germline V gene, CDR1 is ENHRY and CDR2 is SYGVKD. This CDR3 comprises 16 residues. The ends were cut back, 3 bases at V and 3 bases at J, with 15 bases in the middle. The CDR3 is CAISELDYSSKNIQYF. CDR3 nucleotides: TGTGCCATCAGTGAATTAGACTATTCGAGCAAAAACATTCAGTACTTC.

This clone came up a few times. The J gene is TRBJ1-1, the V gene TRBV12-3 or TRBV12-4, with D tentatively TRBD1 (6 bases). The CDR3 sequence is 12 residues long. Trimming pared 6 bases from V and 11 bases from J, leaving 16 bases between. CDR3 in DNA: TGTGCCAGCAGCTTCTCGGGGGGCATGGCTTTCTTT. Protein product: CASSFSGGMAFF.

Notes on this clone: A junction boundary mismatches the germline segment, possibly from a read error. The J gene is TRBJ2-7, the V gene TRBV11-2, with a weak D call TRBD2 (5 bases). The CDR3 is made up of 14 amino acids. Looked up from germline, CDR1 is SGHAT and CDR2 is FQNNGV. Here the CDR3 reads CASNLGSYGYEQYF. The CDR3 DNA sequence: TGTGCCAGCAACTTAGGGAGCTATGGGTACGAGCAGTACTTC.